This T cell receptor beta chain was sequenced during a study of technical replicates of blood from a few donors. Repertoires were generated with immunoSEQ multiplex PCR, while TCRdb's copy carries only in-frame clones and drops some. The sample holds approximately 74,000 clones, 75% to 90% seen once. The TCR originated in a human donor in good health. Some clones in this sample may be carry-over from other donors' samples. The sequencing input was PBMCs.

CDR3 DNA sequence: TGTGCCAGCGCAGGGCTGACTGAAGCTTTCTTT. It yields the protein CASAGLTEAFF. The chain employs TRBV6-5 and TRBJ1-1, with a possible D match to TRBD1 (5 bases). V was pared by 8 bases and J by 5 bases, with 9 bases between. Looked up from germline, CDR1 is MNHEY and CDR2 is SVGAGI. This CDR3 has 11 residues.